This TCR beta chain comes out of a study of blood T cell repertoires in COVID-19. Across the whole study: PBMCs, B-cell-depleted T cells, or T cells were the source of the cDNA or gDNA that made up the material.

This CDR3 is built from 14 residues. Germline CDR1 and CDR2: MNHEY and SVGAGI. V dropped 6 bases and J dropped 7 bases, with 16 bases sitting between them. As processed by the authors: Estimates of nucleated cell counts were drawn from the amplification of reference gene primers. The protocol was immunoSEQ multiplex PCR, while the TCRdb copy is restricted to in-frame clones and leaves out a portion. V, J and clone size were drawn from that table, and D and trimming were deduced from the DNA. The sample has about 270,000 clones; approximately 86% are singletons. The clonotype originates from a man aged 40-55 years with active or convalescent COVID-19. This chain connects TRBV6-5 to TRBJ1-3; D might be TRBD1 (5 bases). The sequencing input was peripheral blood. The CDR3 here is CASSPRGGWNTIYF. CDR3 bases: TGTGCCAGCAGCCCACGGGGGGGTTGGAACACCATATATTTT.